This record covers a single T cell receptor (beta chain). Its cognate antigen is unknown. This sample was taken from a study of T-cell memory formation after mild COVID-19. Overall study: For the most part, TCR clusters were specific to one donor. Overall study findings and caveats: Mainly in CM and EM were contracting CD4+ clones; CD8+ were in EMRA. A subset of responding clones appeared in pre-infection memory, suggesting cross-reactive memory joined.

TCRdb called the 5' RACE reads again in MiXCR, with one record for every CDR3 protein. The sample yields 110,000 to 150,000 distinct CDR3 sequences, approximately 26% seen once. The sequencing sample was made of PBMCs or a T cell subset sorted from them (not recorded which). This clonotype was sampled from an adult woman who had mild COVID-19 (a few samples of this study predate the infection). Cell type and time point are not known.

The CDR3 nucleotides are TGTGCCAGCAGTTTGTTGACGGGTTACACTGAAGCTTTCTTT. Translated: CASSLLTGYTEAFF. The V and J genes are TRBV12-3 or TRBV12-4 and TRBJ1-1; no reliable D call. The CDR3 length is 14 residues. The V gene lost 3 bases and the J gene lost 3 bases, with 11 bases spanning the gap.